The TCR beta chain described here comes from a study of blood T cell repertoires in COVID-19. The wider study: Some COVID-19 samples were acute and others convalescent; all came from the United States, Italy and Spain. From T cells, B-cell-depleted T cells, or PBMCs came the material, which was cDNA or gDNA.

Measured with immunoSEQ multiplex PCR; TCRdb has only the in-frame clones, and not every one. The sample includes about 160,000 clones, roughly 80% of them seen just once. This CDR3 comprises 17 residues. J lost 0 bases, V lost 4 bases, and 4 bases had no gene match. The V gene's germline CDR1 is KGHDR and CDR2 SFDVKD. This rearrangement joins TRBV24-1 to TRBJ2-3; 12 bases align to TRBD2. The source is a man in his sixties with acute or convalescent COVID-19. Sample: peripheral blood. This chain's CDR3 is CATSDPGLAGSTDTQYF. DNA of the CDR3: TGTGCCACCAGTGACCCCGGACTAGCGGGGAGCACAGATACGCAGTATTTT.